In this sample, the clone carrying this TCR beta chain turned up a few times. The antigen is not known. This sample is drawn from a study of blood T cells in healthy people across ages. Study-wide points: Strongly correlated with naive T cell percentage was TCR beta diversity.

Primers used in a second PCR of roughly 6 to 11 cycles were a sample-barcoded 5' primer and a J-beta primer mix. Each CDR3 protein is one row after TCRdb ran MiXCR on the 5' RACE reads. The data show some 760,000 distinct CDR3 sequences, 20% to 25% seen once. This CDR3 has 17 amino acids. The germline V gene has CDR1 DFQATT and CDR2 SNEGSKA (reference sequence). Unmatched junction bases numbered 12, after V lost 0 bases and J lost 6 bases. The sample also formed part of further work on T cells of mothers and their children.

This sequence was found in a boy aged 5-17 years in good health. This chain connects TRBV20-1 to TRBJ2-1; 9 nucleotides match TRBD2. The sample taken for sequencing was blood. The DNA for the CDR3 is TGCAGTGCTAGAGAAGGGTCTAGCGGGGCCCTCCTCAATGAGCAGTTCTTC. It yields the protein CSAREGSSGALLNEQFF.